Reported below is one T cell receptor beta chain. Method: immunoSEQ multiplex PCR; TCRdb's copy keeps in-frame clones and lacks some. The sample holds 60,000 or so clones; approximately 94% are singletons and the top ten take around 0.13%. The germline V gene encodes CDR1 LGHDT and CDR2 YNNKEL (reference sequence). The CDR3 runs to 15 residues. Losses at the gene ends were 4 bases for V and 4 bases for J; bases not matched to a gene: 9. This record belongs to a study of CD4 T cells in relation to SARS-CoV-2 and coronaviruses. Before the COVID-19 pandemic, during about 2011-2019, CD4+ T cells were taken from unexposed donors.

Sequenced input: naive CD4+ T cells from PBMCs. Subset of the sample: naive CD4+ T cells isolated by negative enrichment. The clonotype originates from a human donor in good health. The rearrangement joins TRBV3-1 (or the pseudogene TRBV3-2) to TRBJ2-7; TRBD1 matches 8 bases. This chain's CDR3 is CASSPGQDPMYEQYF. In DNA, the CDR3 is TGTGCCAGCAGCCCGGGACAGGACCCTATGTACGAGCAGTACTTC.